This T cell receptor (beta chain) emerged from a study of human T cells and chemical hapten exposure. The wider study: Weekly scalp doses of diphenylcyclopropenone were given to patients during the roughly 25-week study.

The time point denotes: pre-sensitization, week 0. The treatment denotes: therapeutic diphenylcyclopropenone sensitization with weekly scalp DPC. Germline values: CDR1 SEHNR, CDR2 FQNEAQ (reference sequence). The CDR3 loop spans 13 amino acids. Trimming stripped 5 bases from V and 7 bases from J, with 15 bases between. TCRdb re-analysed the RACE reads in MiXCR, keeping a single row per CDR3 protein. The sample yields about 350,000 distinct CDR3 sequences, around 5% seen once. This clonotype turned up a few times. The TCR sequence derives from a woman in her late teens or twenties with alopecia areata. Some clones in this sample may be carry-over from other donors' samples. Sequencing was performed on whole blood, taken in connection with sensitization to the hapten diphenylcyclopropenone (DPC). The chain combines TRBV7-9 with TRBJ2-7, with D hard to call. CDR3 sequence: CASSLDGDREQYF. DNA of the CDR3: TGTGCCAGCAGCCTCGACGGCGACCGGGAGCAGTACTTC.